A selection of T cell receptor beta chains follows, all from one sample in a study of T cell repertoires in cytomegalovirus infection. TCRdb called the reads again in MiXCR, with one record for every CDR3 protein. The data contain hundreds of thousands of distinct CDR3 sequences, less than 25% of them singletons. The sequencing input was CD8+ T cells from PBMCs. These receptors were obtained from a human donor in good health (CMV status not recorded). Some clones in this sample may be carry-over from other donors' samples. CDR3s leave out the opening cysteine and the closing phenylalanine or tryptophan. The order of the fields is CDR3 protein, J gene, V gene, CDR3 length.

CDR3aa: ASSAQGDTQY
j_gene: TRBJ2-3
v_gene: TRBV12-3/TRBV12-4
len: 10

CDR3aa: ASSQDRPLQSPSTDTQY
j_gene: TRBJ2-3
v_gene: TRBV14
len: 17

CDR3aa: ASSVDNGYNEQF
j_gene: TRBJ2-1
v_gene: TRBV9
len: 12

CDR3aa: ASSLGARDIETQY
j_gene: TRBJ2-5
v_gene: TRBV7-9
len: 13

CDR3aa: SATSIRSGGEASTDTQY
j_gene: TRBJ2-3
v_gene: TRBV20-1
len: 17

CDR3aa: ASSYLSGTAFGNTEAF
j_gene: TRBJ1-1
v_gene: TRBV6-2/TRBV6-3
len: 16

CDR3aa: ASSQEDRPLNEQF
j_gene: TRBJ2-1
v_gene: TRBV4-2
len: 13

CDR3aa: ASSAHHALPGQGESAQH
j_gene: TRBJ1-5
v_gene: TRBV7-3
len: 17

CDR3aa: ASSEWKRDAYEQY
j_gene: TRBJ2-7
v_gene: TRBV25-1
len: 13

CDR3aa: SARDRGGPIY
j_gene: TRBJ1-3
v_gene: TRBV20-1
len: 10

CDR3aa: ASSQVPGVLYNEQF
j_gene: TRBJ2-1
v_gene: TRBV14
len: 14